The 15 T cell receptor beta chains listed next were all sequenced from one sample in a study of blood T cell repertoires in COVID-19. Using immunoSEQ multiplex PCR, the repertoire was profiled, and TCRdb retains in-frame clones only, with some absent. The sample yields 150,000 to 200,000 clones, about 80% seen once. The sample consisted of peripheral blood. Every receptor here comes from a woman aged 70-85 years with acute or convalescent COVID-19.

This chain joins TRBV7-2 and TRBJ2-5; a possible D gene is TRBD1 (5 bases). V dropped 2 bases and J dropped 5 bases, with 12 bases sitting between them. The CDR3 runs 14 residues. Germline V gives CDR1 SGHTA, CDR2 FQGNSA. The CDR3 is CASSLTAGRETQYF. CDR3 sequence (DNA): TGTGCCAGCAGCTTAACAGCAGGGCGGGAGACCCAGTACTTC.

J is TRBJ2-3 and V is TRBV4-1; tentatively, D is TRBD2 (6 bases). This CDR3 has 15 residues. Germline CDR1 MGHRA, CDR2 YSYEKL. Trimming took 1 base from V and 2 from J, leaving 10 bases between them. The CDR3 DNA follows: TGCGCCAGCAGCCAAGGGACTACACACACAGATACGCAGTATTTT. Encoded protein: CASSQGTTHTDTQYF.

V and J are TRBV27 and TRBJ2-1; 10 nucleotides match TRBD1. The CDR3 runs 14 residues. V lost 1 base, J lost 7 bases, and 1 base stayed unmatched. The germline V gene encodes CDR1 MNHEY and CDR2 SMNVEV (reference sequence). CDR3 loop: CASSLWGQGNEQFF. DNA of the CDR3: TGTGCCAGCAGTTTATGGGGACAGGGGAATGAGCAGTTCTTC.

The CDR3 DNA sequence: TGTGCCAGCAGCTTAATAGCGGCAGGGGGTCCCAGAAACACCATATATTTT. As protein: CASSLIAAGGPRNTIYF. This sequence joins TRBV7-8 and TRBJ1-3; 7 nucleotides align to TRBD1. V lost 2 bases and J lost 5; bases outside the gene matches: 12. CDR1 and CDR2 from the germline V gene are SGHVS and FQNEAQ. The CDR3 has 17 amino acids.

The rearrangement joins TRBV6-5 to TRBJ2-7; D may be TRBD1 (6 bases). CDR1 and CDR2 from the germline V gene are MNHEY and SVGAGI. Trimming took off 0 bases at V and 0 bases at J, with 9 bases between the two ends. This CDR3 has 15 amino acids. This CDR3 is CASSYSEQGSYEQYF. The CDR3 nucleotides read TGTGCCAGCAGTTACTCGGAACAGGGCTCCTACGAGCAGTACTTC.

The chain carries TRBV9 and TRBJ2-1, with D possibly matching TRBD2 (7 bases). Germline values: CDR1 SGDLS, CDR2 YYNGEE. The CDR3 covers 16 residues. V was cut by 4 bases and J by 3 bases, with 17 bases left in between. The CDR3 here is CASSPRGGGDYNEQFF. The CDR3 DNA reads TGTGCCAGCAGCCCCCGGGGAGGGGGGGACTACAATGAGCAGTTCTTC.

The chain recombines TRBV6-2 or TRBV6-3 with TRBJ2-5; D is unresolved. The CDR3 length is 13 residues. V was trimmed by 5 bases and J by 3 bases, leaving 10 bases between them. The germline V gene encodes CDR1 MNHEY and CDR2 SVGEGT. The CDR3 sequence: CASSSAWKETQYF. The CDR3 bases are TGTGCCAGCAGTAGCGCTTGGAAAGAGACCCAGTACTTC.

The chain uses TRBV27 and TRBJ2-1, with 10 positions matching TRBD1. The CDR3 is made up of 15 amino acids. J was trimmed by 4 bases and V by 5 bases; bases with no gene match: 5. Germline V lookup: CDR1 MNHEY, CDR2 SMNVEV (reference sequence). The CDR3 nucleotides read TGTGCCAGCAGTGGGGACAGGGGACAGTACAATGAGCAGTTCTTC. This encodes CASSGDRGQYNEQFF.

V usage is TRBV4-1 and J usage is TRBJ2-5, with D possibly TRBD1 on 6 matching bases. The CDR3 runs 16 residues. The V gene lost 0 bases and the J gene lost 4 bases, with 15 bases spanning the gap. Germline V gene lookup returns CDR1 MGHRA and CDR2 YSYEKL. CDR3 region: CASSQDLLPRGETQYF. The CDR3 DNA reads TGCGCCAGCAGCCAAGATCTCTTACCCAGGGGAGAGACCCAGTACTTC.

The V gene is TRBV6-2 or TRBV6-3, the J gene TRBJ2-7; 7 nucleotides line up with TRBD1. This CDR3 has 15 amino acids. Germline V gives CDR1 MNHEY, CDR2 SVGEGT. The V gene end was trimmed by 4 bases and the J gene end by 0 bases; junction bases not matched to a gene: 6. DNA for the CDR3: TGTGCCAGCAGTTCCCTGGGACAGCCCTCCTACGAGCAGTACTTC. Its translation: CASSSLGQPSYEQYF.

J is TRBJ2-1 and V is TRBV25-1; 12 bases are a match to TRBD2. CDR1 is MGHDK and CDR2 is SYGVNS in the germline V gene. The CDR3 consists of 18 residues. V was clipped by 7 bases and J by 0 bases; unmatched bases: 10. The DNA of the CDR3 is TGTGCCAGCATCGAGGGGACTAGCGGGTTGAGCTCCTACAATGAGCAGTTCTTC. Residues: CASIEGTSGLSSYNEQFF.

The chain employs TRBV4-2 and TRBJ2-2, with D possibly being TRBD1 (6 bases). The CDR3 totals 13 residues. Deletions cut 4 bases from V and 6 bases from J, with 9 bases between. Germline CDR1 reads LGHNA; CDR2 reads YNFKEQ. CDR3 in DNA: TGTGCCAGCAGCCCAGGGGATTCCGGGGAGCTGTTTTTT. As protein: CASSPGDSGELFF.

This clone occurred once. The chain uses TRBV11-2 and TRBJ2-7, with 8 nucleotides matching TRBD2. Germline V gene data show CDR1 as SGHAT and CDR2 as FQNNGV. The J segment lost 6 bases and the V segment lost 4 bases, leaving 11 bases of the junction unmatched. The CDR3 loop spans 15 amino acids. CDR3 loop: CASSSAGAPGGEQYF. CDR3 sequence (DNA): TGTGCCAGCAGCTCAGCGGGGGCCCCGGGAGGCGAGCAGTACTTC.

The table lists this clone with many counts. The rearrangement uses TRBV7-9 and TRBJ2-1, with D hard to call. V lost 2 bases and J lost 5, with 19 bases in between. Germline CDR1 is SEHNR and CDR2 is FQNEAQ (reference sequence). The CDR3 runs 17 residues. Written as DNA, the CDR3 is TGTGCCAGCAGCTTACGGCGACATGCGAACATTCACAATGAGCAGTTCTTC. It translates to CASSLRRHANIHNEQFF.

A word on this clone: Other nucleotide sequences in the sample specify the same CDR3. The chain carries TRBV7-2 and TRBJ2-5; D may be TRBD2 (6 bases). The CDR3 is made up of 14 amino acids. Germline loops: CDR1 SGHTA, CDR2 FQGNSA. V was pared by 0 bases and J by 2 bases, with 7 bases between. The CDR3 region is CASSLARGQETQYF. CDR3 DNA sequence: TGTGCCAGCAGCTTAGCCCGGGGGCAAGAGACCCAGTACTTC.